This TCR beta chain derives from a study of T-cell memory formation after mild COVID-19. This CDR3 is 17 amino acids long. Germline V gene sequence: CDR1 SGHVS, CDR2 FNYEAQ. V trimming: 0 bases; J trimming: 4 bases; junction bases outside the gene matches: 7. TCRdb used MiXCR to reprocess the 5' RACE reads, holding one entry per CDR3 protein. Here the sample spans more than 450,000 distinct CDR3 sequences, more than 15% being singletons. This clonotype was counted only a few times. The sequenced sample was PBMCs or a T cell subset sorted from them (not recorded which). The receptor was derived from an adult woman who had mild COVID-19 (a few samples of this study predate the infection). Cell type and time point are not known. The genes are TRBV7-6 and TRBJ2-1, with 9 bases identical to TRBD2. In DNA, the CDR3 is TGTGCCAGCAGCTTAGCGTTTTCGACTAGCGGTTACAATGAGCAGTTCTTC. Its translation: CASSLAFSTSGYNEQFF.